These T cell receptor beta chains were read from a single sample in a study of cytomegalovirus exposure and HLA in healthy donors. Measured with immunoSEQ multiplex PCR; TCRdb has only the in-frame clones, and not every one. The sample has under 200,000 clones; roughly 84% are singletons. What was sequenced was PBMCs. The receptors stem from a boy between 2 and 10 years old in good health and CMV-seronegative. CDR3s include the opening cysteine and the closing phenylalanine or tryptophan. A D gene is named only where the DNA matches it firmly. Rows may omit the clone size; those that give it use once, few, many or a size class.

V gene	clone size	D gene	J gene	CDR3 DNA	CDR3 protein
TRBV7-8	NA	NA	TRBJ2-2	TGTGCCAGCAGCTACCGTATAGCGGCGAACACCGGGGAGCTGTTTTTT	CASSYRIAANTGELFF
TRBV7-9	NA	NA	TRBJ2-1	TGTGCCAGCAGCAAGGACTCCGCCAATGAGCAGTTCTTC	CASSKDSANEQFF
TRBV11-2	NA	TRBD1	TRBJ1-1	TGTGCCAGCAGCCCAAGACAGGGGTCGAGCGTTGAAGCTTTCTTT	CASSPRQGSSVEAFF
TRBV9	NA	NA	TRBJ2-6	TGTGCCAGCAGCGTAGCTAAATCGAACTCTGGGGCCAACGTCCTGACTTTC	CASSVAKSNSGANVLTF
TRBV12-5	NA	NA	TRBJ1-6	TGTGCTAGTGGTTTGTGGCCCCAGGTCGCCAACGATAATTCACCCCTCCACTTT	CASGLWPQVANDNSPLHF
TRBV19	once	NA	TRBJ1-2	TGTGCCAGTAGTATAGGCTACTCTAACTATGGCTACACCTTC	CASSIGYSNYGYTF
TRBV6-1	NA	NA	TRBJ2-7	TGTGCCAGCAGTGAGTCATGGGGCGCCGAGCAGTACTTC	CASSESWGAEQYF
TRBV10-3	NA	TRBD2	TRBJ2-7	TGTGCCATCCTAGCGGGATTGACCTCCGAGCAGTACTTC	CAILAGLTSEQYF
TRBV28	NA	TRBD2	TRBJ2-5	TGTGCCAGCAGTTCCCCGGGACTAGCGGGAGTAGGAGAGACCCAGTACTTC	CASSSPGLAGVGETQYF
TRBV30	NA	NA	TRBJ1-1	TGTGCCTGGGGCGGGGGTACTCCGCTAAACACTGAAGCTTTCTTT	CAWGGGTPLNTEAFF
TRBV29-1	NA	TRBD2	TRBJ2-3	TGCAGCGTCGTAGCGGGAGTTCCTCCAGATACGCAGTATTTT	CSVVAGVPPDTQYF
TRBV9	NA	TRBD2	TRBJ2-7	TGTGCCAGCAGCGTAGAGGGGGGACTAGCGGGAGGCCCCTCCTACGAGCAGTACTTC	CASSVEGGLAGGPSYEQYF
TRBV11-2	few	NA	TRBJ2-7	TGTGCCAGCAGCTTGGAGTCCGGGGACTACGAGCAGTACTTC	CASSLESGDYEQYF
TRBV6-5	NA	TRBD1	TRBJ1-1	TGTGCCAGCAGGTGGAGGGGGCGGACTGAAGCTTTCTTT	CASRWRGRTEAFF
TRBV5-1	NA	TRBD1	TRBJ2-7	TGCGCCAGCAGCACGGACGGGCAGGGGGCTTACGAGCAGTACTTC	CASSTDGQGAYEQYF
TRBV9	NA	NA	TRBJ2-2	TGTGCCAGCAGCGTAGAGCAGGGGCCCTTTCCCGGGGAGCTGTTTTTT	CASSVEQGPFPGELFF
TRBV6-5	NA	TRBD2	TRBJ2-1	TGTGCCAGCAGTTACACGACTAGCGGCCCTTACAATGAGCAGTTCTTC	CASSYTTSGPYNEQFF
TRBV7-9	NA	NA	TRBJ1-2	TGTGCCAGCAGCCCTCGGGAAGATTCGGGCACCTTC	CASSPREDSGTF
TRBV29-1	once	NA	TRBJ2-2	TGCAGCGTCGGGCGGGGTAACACCGGGGAGCTGTTTTTT	CSVGRGNTGELFF
TRBV7-6	NA	NA	TRBJ2-3	TGTGCCAGCAGCTTGGTAGCGGGCACAGATACGCAGTATTTT	CASSLVAGTDTQYF
TRBV28	NA	TRBD2	TRBJ2-2	TGTGCCAGCAGTCCAAGACTAGCGGCGAACACCGGGGAGCTGTTTTTT	CASSPRLAANTGELFF
TRBV7-9	NA	TRBD1	TRBJ1-2	TGTGCCAGCAGTCTTCCGACAGGGTCTAGTGGCTACACCTTC	CASSLPTGSSGYTF
TRBV18	once	NA	TRBJ2-1	TGTGCCAGCTCACCTAGTAGCACTGAGCAGTTCTTC	CASSPSSTEQFF
TRBV27	NA	TRBD2	TRBJ2-7	TGTGCCAGCAGACCCAGCGGACTAGCGGGATTAATTTCCTACGAGCAGTACTTC	CASRPSGLAGLISYEQYF
TRBV7-2	once	NA	TRBJ2-1	TGTGCCAGCAGCTTACCCTTACTCTACAATGAGCAGTTCTTC	CASSLPLLYNEQFF
TRBV6-6	NA	TRBD2	TRBJ2-7	TGTGCCAGCAGGTTTGTCCGGACTAGCGGCTACGAGCAGTACTTC	CASRFVRTSGYEQYF
TRBV6-6	NA	NA	TRBJ1-1	TGTGCCAGCAGTTACTCGGTCCTTAGCAGCACTGAAGCTTTCTTT	CASSYSVLSSTEAFF
TRBV5-1	NA	NA	TRBJ2-2	TGCGCCAGCAGCATTTCCGGGACTCCTGTGAACACCGGGGAGCTGTTTTTT	CASSISGTPVNTGELFF
TRBV5-8	NA	TRBD2	TRBJ2-3	TGTGCCAGCAGCTCGGGACTAGCGGGAGGGCCGATAAGGGCAGATACGCAGTATTTT	CASSSGLAGGPIRADTQYF
TRBV5-1	NA	TRBD1	TRBJ2-6	TGCGCCAGCTGGCAGGGGGCGCTCGGGGCCAACGTCCTGACTTTC	CASWQGALGANVLTF
TRBV9	NA	TRBD1	TRBJ1-3	TGTGCCAGCAGAGGGACAGGGGAGAACGGAAACACCATATATTTT	CASRGTGENGNTIYF
TRBV5-6	NA	NA	TRBJ2-7	TGTGCCAGCAGCTTGATAGCGTCCGCCTACGAGCAGTACTTC	CASSLIASAYEQYF
TRBV2	NA	NA	TRBJ2-7	TGTGCCATCCTAGAGGGGGACAACTCCTACGAGCAGTACTTC	CAILEGDNSYEQYF
TRBV4-2	NA	TRBD2	TRBJ2-2	TGTGCCAGCAGCCAAAGTCTGGGGGGCGCCGGGACTAGCGGGAGAAGGGCCGGGGAGCTGTTTTTT	CASSQSLGGAGTSGRRAGELFF
TRBV10-2	NA	TRBD2	TRBJ2-1	TGCGCCAGCAGTGCCGCGGGAGGGGATGAGCAGTTCTTC	CASSAAGGDEQFF
TRBV5-1	NA	TRBD2	TRBJ2-2	TGCGCCAGCAGCTTCGGACTAGCGGGCACCACCGGGGAGCTGTTTTTT	CASSFGLAGTTGELFF
TRBV7-9	NA	TRBD1	TRBJ2-7	TGTGCCAGCAGCTCCACCAAGGGGGCCCGCGAGCAGTACTTC	CASSSTKGAREQYF
TRBV5-4	NA	TRBD1	TRBJ2-5	TGTGCCAGCAGCCGAGGAGTTGGGACAGGGGTCCAAGAGACCCAGTACTTC	CASSRGVGTGVQETQYF
TRBV27	NA	NA	TRBJ2-3	TGTGCCAGCAGTTTCCTAGCTGGGTCAGATACGCAGTATTTT	CASSFLAGSDTQYF
TRBV7-8	NA	NA	TRBJ1-2	TGTGCCAGCAGCTCCACAGTTAGTGGCTACACCTTC	CASSSTVSGYTF
TRBV9	NA	NA	TRBJ2-3	TGTGCCAGCAGCGCCGTGGGGAGTGGCACAGATACGCAGTATTTT	CASSAVGSGTDTQYF
TRBV4-1	NA	TRBD2	TRBJ2-7	TGCGCCAGCAGCCAACCACTAGCGGGAGGCGAGCAGTACTTC	CASSQPLAGGEQYF
TRBV2	once	NA	TRBJ1-1	TGTGCCACCAAGGGCGGGTTGAACACTGAAGCTTTCTTT	CATKGGLNTEAFF
TRBV5-1	NA	NA	TRBJ1-1	TGCGCCAGCAGCCAAGGGTGGGGGCCTCAAACTGAAGCTTTCTTT	CASSQGWGPQTEAFF
TRBV29-1	NA	NA	TRBJ2-1	TGCAGCGTGGAGCAGGGAGGACGATACAATGAGCAGTTCTTC	CSVEQGGRYNEQFF
TRBV7-9	NA	TRBD1	TRBJ2-7	TGTGCCAGCACTGGACAGGGCCTTTCTCCTTCCTACGAGCAGTACTTC	CASTGQGLSPSYEQYF